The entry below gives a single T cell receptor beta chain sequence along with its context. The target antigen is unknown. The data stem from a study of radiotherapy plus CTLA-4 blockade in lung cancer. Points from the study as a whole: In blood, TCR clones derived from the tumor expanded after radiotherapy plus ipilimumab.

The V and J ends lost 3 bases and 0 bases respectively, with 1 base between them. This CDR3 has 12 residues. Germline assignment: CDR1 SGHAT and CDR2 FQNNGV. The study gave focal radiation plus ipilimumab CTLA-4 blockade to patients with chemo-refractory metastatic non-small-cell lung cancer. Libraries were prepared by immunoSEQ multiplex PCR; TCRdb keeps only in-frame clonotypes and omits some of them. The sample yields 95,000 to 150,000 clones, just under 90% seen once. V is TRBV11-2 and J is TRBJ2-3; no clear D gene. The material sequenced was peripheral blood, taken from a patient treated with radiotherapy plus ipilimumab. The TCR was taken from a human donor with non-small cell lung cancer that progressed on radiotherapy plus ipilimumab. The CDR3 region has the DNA TGTGCCAGCAGCTTCAGCACAGATACGCAGTATTTT. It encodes CASSFSTDTQYF.